The sample holds a few counts of the clone carrying this T cell receptor beta chain. The antigen remains undetermined. The sample originates from a study of beta chain features in type 1 diabetes. What was sequenced were expressed TCRB transcripts, since all of the isolated RNA had been reverse transcribed. Profiling relied on immunoSEQ multiplex PCR, and the TCRdb table lists in-frame clones only, not all of them. The table lists about 300,000 clones, roughly 14% of them singletons. Study-wide findings and caveats: Across all four CD4+ subsets, people with type 1 diabetes showed modestly shorter TCRB CDR3s.

Trimming left V 4 bases short and J 6 bases short, with 5 bases between. Germline CDR1 reads KGHSH; CDR2 reads LQKENI. This CDR3 region has 11 residues. The genes are TRBV18 and TRBJ2-3; D gene unclear. This TCR was sampled from a young woman with type 1 diabetes. Sequenced input: naive CD4+ T cells from blood. CDR3 loop: CASSQTDTQYF. The CDR3 DNA is TGTGCCAGCTCACAAACTGATACGCAGTATTTT.